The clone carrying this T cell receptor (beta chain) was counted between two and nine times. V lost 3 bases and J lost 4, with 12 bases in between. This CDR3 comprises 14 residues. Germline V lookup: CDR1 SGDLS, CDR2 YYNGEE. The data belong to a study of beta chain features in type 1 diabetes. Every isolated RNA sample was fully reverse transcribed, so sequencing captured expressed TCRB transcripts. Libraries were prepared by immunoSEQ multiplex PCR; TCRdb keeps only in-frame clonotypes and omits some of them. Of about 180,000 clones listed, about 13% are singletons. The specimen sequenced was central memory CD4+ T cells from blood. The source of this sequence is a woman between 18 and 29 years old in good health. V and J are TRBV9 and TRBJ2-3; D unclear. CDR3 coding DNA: TGTGCCAGCAGCGCCTTCGGTGGTGCAGATACGCAGTATTTT. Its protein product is CASSAFGGADTQYF.